Listed below are T cell receptor beta chains from one sample, sequenced in a study of cytomegalovirus exposure and HLA in healthy donors. Assay used: immunoSEQ multiplex PCR; TCRdb lists only in-frame clones, some missing. The sample contains around 210,000 clones, more than 75% of which appear only once. Sequences were obtained from PBMCs. The receptors here all came from a girl aged 2 to 9 in good health and CMV-seronegative. Each CDR3 is given with its conserved first and last residue. Each record gives: CDR3 DNA, CDR3 protein, D gene, V gene, J gene, clone size. The D gene is left open where the match is weak. Only part of the rows carry a size: once, few, many, or a class if the clone is expanded.

TGTGCTAGTGGTTTTTCGACTAGCGCGAGCACAGATACGCAGTATTTT	CASGFSTSASTDTQYF	TRBD2	TRBV12-5	TRBJ2-3	NA
TGCAGCGTTGACATAGCGGGGGCCCCTTACAATGAGCAGTTCTTC	CSVDIAGAPYNEQFF	TRBD2	TRBV29-1	TRBJ2-1	once
TGTGCCAGCAGTTCCAGGGGAGATACGCAGTATTTT	CASSSRGDTQYF	NA	TRBV27	TRBJ2-3	NA
TGTGCCAGCAGCTTAGGGGATCAGCCTTCCGACAGGCCCCCCTACGAGCAGTACTTC	CASSLGDQPSDRPPYEQYF	NA	TRBV7-9	TRBJ2-7	NA
TGTGCCAGCAGCGTAGCCGTGGGCGCGGGTCGCGATACGCAGTATTTT	CASSVAVGAGRDTQYF	NA	TRBV9	TRBJ2-3	NA
TGTGCCAGCAGCTTGGCCGGGGGGTGGCCCGGGGATACGCAGTATTTT	CASSLAGGWPGDTQYF	TRBD2	TRBV5-4	TRBJ2-3	NA
TGTGCCAGTCGCAGGGATGTTGGCACTGAAGCTTTCTTT	CASRRDVGTEAFF	NA	TRBV6-1	TRBJ1-1	NA
TGTGCCAGCTCCTCCGGGACAGTAAACACTGAAGCTTTCTTT	CASSSGTVNTEAFF	TRBD1	TRBV30	TRBJ1-1	NA
TGTGCCAGCAGCGGGGAGGAGAGCAATCAGCCCCAGCATTTT	CASSGEESNQPQHF	NA	TRBV9	TRBJ1-5	NA
TGTGCCAGCAGCCCGGACAGACCCTACGAGCAGTACTTC	CASSPDRPYEQYF	NA	TRBV11-2	TRBJ2-7	once
TGTGCCATCAGCGATCCGGGACAGGGGATGGGTTCACCCCTCCACTTT	CAISDPGQGMGSPLHF	TRBD1	TRBV10-3	TRBJ1-6	NA
TGTGCCAGCAGTGATTTAGCGGGAGGAGAGGAGACCCAGTACTTC	CASSDLAGGEETQYF	TRBD2	TRBV6-1	TRBJ2-5	NA
TGCGCCAGCAGCTCTACAGTGGCGCTCCCTTACGAGCAGTACTTC	CASSSTVALPYEQYF	NA	TRBV5-1	TRBJ2-7	NA
TGTGCCAGCAGTGACCCCCAGAACTATGGCTACACCTTC	CASSDPQNYGYTF	NA	TRBV2	TRBJ1-2	NA
TGTGCCAGTAGTATCCGAGACGAGCAGTACTTC	CASSIRDEQYF	NA	TRBV19	TRBJ2-7	NA
TGTGCCAGCGGAGGGTACCCTTCCTACGAGCAGTACTTC	CASGGYPSYEQYF	NA	TRBV5-4	TRBJ2-7	NA
TGTGCCAGCAGCCAAAGGGGACAGGGTTCAGATACGCAGTATTTT	CASSQRGQGSDTQYF	TRBD1	TRBV14	TRBJ2-3	NA
TGTGCCAGCAGTGATGGATGGTGGGGGGAATCAGGGGGCTACACCTTC	CASSDGWWGESGGYTF	NA	TRBV6-1	TRBJ1-2	NA
TGTGCCAGCAGCTCCGGAAGGGGAAGACCCTACAATGAGCAGTTCTTC	CASSSGRGRPYNEQFF	NA	TRBV11-2	TRBJ2-1	NA
TGTGCCAGCGCACAGGGTTATCAGCCCCAGCATTTT	CASAQGYQPQHF	NA	TRBV2	TRBJ1-5	NA
TGTGCCATCAATCCCGGACTAGCGGGCACAGATACGCAGTATTTT	CAINPGLAGTDTQYF	TRBD2	TRBV10-3	TRBJ2-3	NA
TGTGCCAGCAGTTACTCGCGACAGGGGCGCACAGATACGCAGTATTTT	CASSYSRQGRTDTQYF	TRBD1	TRBV6-6	TRBJ2-3	NA
TGTGCCAGCAGCTCGCAGCAGGGTTTGAGGGAGACCCAGTACTTC	CASSSQQGLRETQYF	NA	TRBV7-2	TRBJ2-5	once
TGCGCCAGCAGCTTGAGCAGGGGCGATGAAAAACTGTTTTTT	CASSLSRGDEKLFF	NA	TRBV5-1	TRBJ1-4	NA
TGCAGCGTTTCCCTTCGACAGGGTACGTTGAACACTGAAGCTTTCTTT	CSVSLRQGTLNTEAFF	TRBD1	TRBV29-1	TRBJ1-1	NA
TGTGCCAGCAGCTTAGTGTGGCTAGCGGGGCCTCAAGAGACCCAGTACTTC	CASSLVWLAGPQETQYF	TRBD2	TRBV7-8	TRBJ2-5	NA
TGTGCCAGCAGGACTAATCTTGGGACAGAAGTTTCAGATACGCAGTATTTT	CASRTNLGTEVSDTQYF	TRBD1	TRBV7-9	TRBJ2-3	once
TGTGCCAGCAGCTCCGCCGGACAGGGGTTACACTACGAGCAGTACTTC	CASSSAGQGLHYEQYF	TRBD1	TRBV7-6	TRBJ2-7	NA
TGTGCCAGCAGTGTGGGGGGTTCGGGTGGAAACACCATATATTTT	CASSVGGSGGNTIYF	NA	TRBV27	TRBJ1-3	NA
TGCGCCAGCAGCCAAGAAGGGGAGGGAGAAAAACTGTTTTTT	CASSQEGEGEKLFF	NA	TRBV4-1	TRBJ1-4	NA
TGTGCCAGTAGTATGGACAGGGGCGTCTATGGCTACACCTTC	CASSMDRGVYGYTF	TRBD1	TRBV19	TRBJ1-2	NA
TGCGCCAGCAGCTTGGCAGGAACTACAGATACGCAGTATTTT	CASSLAGTTDTQYF	NA	TRBV5-1	TRBJ2-3	NA
TGTGCCAGCAGCTACATAGCGGGAGCGAGGGAGACCCAGTACTTC	CASSYIAGARETQYF	TRBD2	TRBV6-6	TRBJ2-5	NA
TGTGCCAGCAGGGACCCCGCAACTAGCGGGACCGAGCAGTACTTC	CASRDPATSGTEQYF	TRBD2	TRBV6-5	TRBJ2-7	NA